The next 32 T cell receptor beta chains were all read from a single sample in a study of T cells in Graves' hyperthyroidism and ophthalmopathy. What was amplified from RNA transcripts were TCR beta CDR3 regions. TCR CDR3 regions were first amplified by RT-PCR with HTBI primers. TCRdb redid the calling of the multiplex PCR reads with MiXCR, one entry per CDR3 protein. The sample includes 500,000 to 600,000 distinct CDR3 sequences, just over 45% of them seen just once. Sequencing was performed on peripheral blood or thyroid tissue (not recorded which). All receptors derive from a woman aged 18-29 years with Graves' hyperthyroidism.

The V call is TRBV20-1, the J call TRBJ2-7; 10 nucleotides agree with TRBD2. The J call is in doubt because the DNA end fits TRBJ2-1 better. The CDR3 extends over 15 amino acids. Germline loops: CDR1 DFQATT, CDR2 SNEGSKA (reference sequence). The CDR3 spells CSARDLAGVANEQFF. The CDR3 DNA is TGCAGTGCTAGAGATCTAGCGGGAGTTGCCAATGAGCAGTTCTTC.

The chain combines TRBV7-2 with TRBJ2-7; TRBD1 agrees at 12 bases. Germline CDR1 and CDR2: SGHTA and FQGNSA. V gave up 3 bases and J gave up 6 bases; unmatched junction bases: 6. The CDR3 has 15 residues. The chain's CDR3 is CASSLAGQGAVEQYF. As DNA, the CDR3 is TGTGCCAGCAGCTTGGCGGGACAGGGGGCGGTCGAGCAGTACTTC.

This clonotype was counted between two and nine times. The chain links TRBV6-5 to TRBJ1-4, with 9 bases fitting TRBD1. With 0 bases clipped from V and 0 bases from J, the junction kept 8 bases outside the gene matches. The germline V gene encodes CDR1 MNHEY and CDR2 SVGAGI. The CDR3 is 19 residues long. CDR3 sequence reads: CASSYSKGQGESTNEKLFF. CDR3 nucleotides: TGTGCCAGCAGTTACTCGAAGGGACAGGGAGAGTCAACTAATGAAAAACTGTTTTTT.

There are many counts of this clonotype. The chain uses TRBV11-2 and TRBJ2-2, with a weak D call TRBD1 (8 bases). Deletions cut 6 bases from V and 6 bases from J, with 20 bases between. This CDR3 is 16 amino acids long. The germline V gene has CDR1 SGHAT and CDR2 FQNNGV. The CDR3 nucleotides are TGTGCCAGCAGACCTACAGGGGGGGTAGGGCCCGGGGAGCTGTTTTTT. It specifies CASRPTGGVGPGELFF.

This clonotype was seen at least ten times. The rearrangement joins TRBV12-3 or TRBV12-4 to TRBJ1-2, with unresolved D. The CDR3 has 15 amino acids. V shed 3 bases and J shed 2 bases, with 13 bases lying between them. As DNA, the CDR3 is TGTGCCAGCAGTTTCCGGAGACCGGAAAACTATGGCTACACCTTC. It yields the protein CASSFRRPENYGYTF.

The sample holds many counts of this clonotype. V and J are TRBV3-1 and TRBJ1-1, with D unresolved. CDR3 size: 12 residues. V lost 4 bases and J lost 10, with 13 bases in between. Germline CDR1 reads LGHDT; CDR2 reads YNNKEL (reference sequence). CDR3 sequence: CASSPIGLAAFF. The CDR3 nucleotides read TGTGCCAGCAGCCCGATAGGGCTAGCAGCTTTCTTT. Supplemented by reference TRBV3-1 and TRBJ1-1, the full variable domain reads DTAVSQTPKYLVTQMGNDKSIKCEQNLGHDTMYWYKQDSKKFLKIMFSYNNKELIINETVPNRFSPKSPDKAHLNLHINSLELGDSAVYFCASSPIGLAAFFGQGTRLTVV.

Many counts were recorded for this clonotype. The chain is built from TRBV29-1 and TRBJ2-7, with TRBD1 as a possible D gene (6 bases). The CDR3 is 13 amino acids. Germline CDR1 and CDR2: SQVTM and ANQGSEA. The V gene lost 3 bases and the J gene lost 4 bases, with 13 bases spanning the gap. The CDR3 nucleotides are TGCAGCGTTGAGGGGTCGACAGGATACGAGCAGTACTTC. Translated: CSVEGSTGYEQYF.

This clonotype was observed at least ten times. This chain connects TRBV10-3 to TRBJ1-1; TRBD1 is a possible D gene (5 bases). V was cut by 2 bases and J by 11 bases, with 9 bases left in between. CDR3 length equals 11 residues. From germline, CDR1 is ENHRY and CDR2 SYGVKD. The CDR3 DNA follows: TGTGCCATCAGTGAGGCGGGGACTGCTTTCTTT. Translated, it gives CAISEAGTAFF.

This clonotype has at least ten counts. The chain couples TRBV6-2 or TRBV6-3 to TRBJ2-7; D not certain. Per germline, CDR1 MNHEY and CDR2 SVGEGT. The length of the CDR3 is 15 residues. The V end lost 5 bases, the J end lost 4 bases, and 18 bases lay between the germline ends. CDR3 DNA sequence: TGTGCCAGCAGTGCCTGGCAGTCGTCACCTTACGAGCAGTACTTC. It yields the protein CASSAWQSSPYEQYF.

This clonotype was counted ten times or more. CDR3 loop: CASTTGFRGGNEKLFF. The CDR3 coding sequence is TGTGCCAGCACCACCGGGTTCAGGGGAGGTAATGAAAAACTGTTTTTT. This chain connects TRBV12-3 or TRBV12-4 to TRBJ1-4, with D maybe TRBD1 (6 bases). CDR3 length equals 16 residues. Trimming took 7 bases from V and 4 from J, leaving 19 bases between them.

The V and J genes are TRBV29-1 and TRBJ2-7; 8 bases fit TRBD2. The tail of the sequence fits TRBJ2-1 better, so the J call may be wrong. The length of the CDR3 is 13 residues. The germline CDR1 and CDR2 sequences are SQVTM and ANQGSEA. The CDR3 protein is CSAYGTSYNEQFF. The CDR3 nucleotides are TGCAGCGCCTACGGGACTAGTTACAATGAGCAGTTCTTC.

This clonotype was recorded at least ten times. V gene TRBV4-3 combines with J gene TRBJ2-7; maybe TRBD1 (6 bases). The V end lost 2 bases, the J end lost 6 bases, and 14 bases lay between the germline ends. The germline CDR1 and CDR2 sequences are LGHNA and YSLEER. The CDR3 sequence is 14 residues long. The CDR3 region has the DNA TGCGCCAGCAGCCAACTACTGACAGGCCGCGAGCAGTACTTC. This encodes CASSQLLTGREQYF.

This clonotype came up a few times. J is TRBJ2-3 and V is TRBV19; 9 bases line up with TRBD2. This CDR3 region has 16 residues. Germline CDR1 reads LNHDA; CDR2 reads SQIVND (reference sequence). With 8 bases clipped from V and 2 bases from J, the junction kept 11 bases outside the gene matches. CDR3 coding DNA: TGTGCCAGTGGATCGGGTAGCGGGAGATACACAGATACGCAGTATTTT. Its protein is CASGSGSGRYTDTQYF.

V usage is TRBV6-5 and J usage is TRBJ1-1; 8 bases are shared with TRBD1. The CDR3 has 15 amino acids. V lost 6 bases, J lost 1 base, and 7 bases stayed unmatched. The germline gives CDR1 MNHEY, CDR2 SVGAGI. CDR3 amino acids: CASRLTGTGNTEAFF. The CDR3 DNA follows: TGTGCCAGCAGATTGACCGGGACAGGGAACACTGAAGCTTTCTTT.

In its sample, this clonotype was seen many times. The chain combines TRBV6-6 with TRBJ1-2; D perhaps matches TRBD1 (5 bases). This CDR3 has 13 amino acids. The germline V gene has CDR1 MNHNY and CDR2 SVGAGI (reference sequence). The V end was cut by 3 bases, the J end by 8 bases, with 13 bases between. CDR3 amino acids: CASSYEGRGGYTF. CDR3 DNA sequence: TGTGCCAGCAGTTATGAGGGACGGGGCGGCTACACCTTC.

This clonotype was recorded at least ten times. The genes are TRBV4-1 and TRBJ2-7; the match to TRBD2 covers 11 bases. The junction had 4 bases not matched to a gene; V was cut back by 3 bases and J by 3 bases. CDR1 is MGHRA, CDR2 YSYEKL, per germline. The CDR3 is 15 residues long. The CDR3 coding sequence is TGCGCCAGCAGCCAGCTAGCGGGAGGTTACTACGAGCAGTACTTC. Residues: CASSQLAGGYYEQYF.

CDR3 nucleotide sequence: TGTGCCAGCAGCTCTTCGGGCAGGGGGACCTACGAGCAGTACTTC. This encodes CASSSSGRGTYEQYF. V and J are TRBV7-6 and TRBJ2-7; 7 positions match TRBD1. The CDR3 has 15 residues. The trim removed 4 bases at V and 2 bases at J, leaving 8 bases unmatched. CDR1 and CDR2 (germline): SGHVS, FNYEAQ.

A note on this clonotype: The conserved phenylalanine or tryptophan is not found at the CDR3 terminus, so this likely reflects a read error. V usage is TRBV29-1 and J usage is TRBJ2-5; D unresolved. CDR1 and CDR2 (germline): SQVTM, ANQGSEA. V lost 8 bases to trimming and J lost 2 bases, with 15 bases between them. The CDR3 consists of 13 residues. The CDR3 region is CSFTHVGQETQYL. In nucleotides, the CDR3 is TGCAGCTTTACACACGTGGGGCAAGAGACCCAGTACCTC.

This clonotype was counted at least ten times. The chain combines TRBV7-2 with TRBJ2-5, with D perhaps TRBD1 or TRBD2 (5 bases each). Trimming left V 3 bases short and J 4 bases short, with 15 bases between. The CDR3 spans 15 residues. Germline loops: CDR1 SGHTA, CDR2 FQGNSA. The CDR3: CASSFYGGVGETQYF. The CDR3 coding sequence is TGTGCCAGCAGCTTTTATGGGGGAGTAGGAGAGACCCAGTACTTC.

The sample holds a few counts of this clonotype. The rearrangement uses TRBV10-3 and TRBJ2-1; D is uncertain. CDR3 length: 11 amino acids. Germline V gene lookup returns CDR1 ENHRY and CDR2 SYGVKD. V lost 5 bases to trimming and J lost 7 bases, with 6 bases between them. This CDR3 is CAISWGNEQFF. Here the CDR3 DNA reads TGTGCCATCAGTTGGGGAAATGAGCAGTTCTTC.

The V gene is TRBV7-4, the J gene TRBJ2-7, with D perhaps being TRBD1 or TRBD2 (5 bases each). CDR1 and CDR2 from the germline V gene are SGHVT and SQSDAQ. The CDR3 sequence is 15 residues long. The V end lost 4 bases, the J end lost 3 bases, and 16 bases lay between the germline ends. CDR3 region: CASSSHSGPYYEQYF. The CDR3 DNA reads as TGTGCCAGCAGCTCACATTCGGGACCCTACTACGAGCAGTACTTC.

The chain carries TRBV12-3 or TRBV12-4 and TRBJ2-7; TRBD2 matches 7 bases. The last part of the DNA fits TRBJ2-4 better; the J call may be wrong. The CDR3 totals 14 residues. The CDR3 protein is CASSYGGGKNIQYF. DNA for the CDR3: TGTGCCAGCAGTTATGGGGGGGGCAAAAACATTCAGTACTTC.

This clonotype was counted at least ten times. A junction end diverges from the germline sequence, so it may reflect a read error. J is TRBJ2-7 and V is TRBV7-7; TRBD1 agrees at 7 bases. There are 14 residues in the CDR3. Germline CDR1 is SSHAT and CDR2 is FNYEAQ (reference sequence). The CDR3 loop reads CASTHDRESREQYF. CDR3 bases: TGTGCTAGCACCCACGACAGGGAATCGCGCGAGCAGTACTTC.

The DNA of the CDR3 is TGTGCCATCAGTGAAAACGGGAGACAGAGACACCAAGAGACCCAGTACTTC. Its protein product is CAISENGRQRHQETQYF. The V and J genes are TRBV10-3 and TRBJ2-5; maybe TRBD2 (6 bases). The CDR3 is 17 amino acids. CDR1 is ENHRY and CDR2 is SYGVKD in the germline V gene. V was cut by 3 bases and J by 0 bases, with 17 bases left in between.

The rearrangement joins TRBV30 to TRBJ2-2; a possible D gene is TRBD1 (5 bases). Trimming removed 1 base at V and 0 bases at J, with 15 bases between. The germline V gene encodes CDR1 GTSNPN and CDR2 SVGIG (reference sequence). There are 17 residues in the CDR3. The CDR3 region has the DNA TGTGCCTGGAGTGGGACACGTACCGACGCGAACACCGGGGAGCTGTTTTTT. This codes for CAWSGTRTDANTGELFF.

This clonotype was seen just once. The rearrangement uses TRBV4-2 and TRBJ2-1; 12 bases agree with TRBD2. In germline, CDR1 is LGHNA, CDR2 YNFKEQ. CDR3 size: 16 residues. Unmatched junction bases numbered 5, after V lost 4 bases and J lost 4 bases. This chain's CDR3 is CASSLETSGSYNEQFF. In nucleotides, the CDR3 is TGTGCCAGCAGCCTCGAGACTAGCGGGAGTTACAATGAGCAGTTCTTC.

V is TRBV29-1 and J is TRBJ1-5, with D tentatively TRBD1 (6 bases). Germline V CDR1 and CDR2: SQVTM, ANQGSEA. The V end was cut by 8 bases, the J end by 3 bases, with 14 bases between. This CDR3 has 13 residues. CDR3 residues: CSQGTGHNQPQHF. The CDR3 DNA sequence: TGCAGCCAAGGAACAGGGCACAATCAGCCCCAGCATTTT.

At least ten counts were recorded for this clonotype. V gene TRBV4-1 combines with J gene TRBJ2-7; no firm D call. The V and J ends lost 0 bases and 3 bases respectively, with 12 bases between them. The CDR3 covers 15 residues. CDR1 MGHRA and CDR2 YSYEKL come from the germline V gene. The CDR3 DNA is TGCGCCAGCAGCCAAGAACCCCAAATAGGCTACGAGCAGTACTTC. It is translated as CASSQEPQIGYEQYF.

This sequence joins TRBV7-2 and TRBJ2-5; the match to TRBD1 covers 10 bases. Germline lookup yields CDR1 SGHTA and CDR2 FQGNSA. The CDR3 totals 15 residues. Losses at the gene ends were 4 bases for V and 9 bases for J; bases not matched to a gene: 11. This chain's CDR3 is CASSSPLGDRGPQYF. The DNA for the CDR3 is TGTGCCAGCAGCTCCCCGTTGGGGGACAGGGGTCCCCAGTACTTC.

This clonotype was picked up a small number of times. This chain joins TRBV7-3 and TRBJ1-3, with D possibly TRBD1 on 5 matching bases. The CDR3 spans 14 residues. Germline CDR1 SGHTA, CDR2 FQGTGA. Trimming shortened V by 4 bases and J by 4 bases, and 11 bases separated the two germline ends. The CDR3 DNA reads TGTGCCAGCAGCTCGGGGGATGGAGGAAACACCATATATTTT. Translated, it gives CASSSGDGGNTIYF.

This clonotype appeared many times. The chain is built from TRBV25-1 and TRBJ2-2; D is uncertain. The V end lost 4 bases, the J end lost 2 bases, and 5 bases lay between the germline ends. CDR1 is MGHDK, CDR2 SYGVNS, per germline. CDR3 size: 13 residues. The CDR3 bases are TGTGCCAGCAGTGGAGACAACACCGGGGAGCTGTTTTTT. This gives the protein CASSGDNTGELFF. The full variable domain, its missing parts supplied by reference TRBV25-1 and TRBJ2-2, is EADIYQTPRYLVIGTGKKITLECSQTMGHDKMYWYQQDPGMELHLIHYSYGVNSTEKGDLSSESTVSRIRTEHFPLTLESARPSHTSQYLCASSGDNTGELFFGEGSRLTVL.

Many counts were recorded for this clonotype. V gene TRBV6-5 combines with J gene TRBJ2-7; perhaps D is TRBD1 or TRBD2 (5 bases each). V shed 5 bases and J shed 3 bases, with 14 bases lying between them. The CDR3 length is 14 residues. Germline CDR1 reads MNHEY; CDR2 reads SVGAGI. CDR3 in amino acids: CASSKPGPIYEQYF. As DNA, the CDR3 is TGTGCCAGCAGTAAACCGGGACCGATCTACGAGCAGTACTTC.